The T cell receptor (beta chain) under discussion was sequenced for a study of T cell repertoires in cytomegalovirus infection. This CDR3 contains 15 residues. The germline CDR1 and CDR2 sequences are SEHNR and FQNEAQ (reference sequence). V was clipped by 5 bases and J by 3 bases; unmatched bases: 6. TCRdb recomputed calls from the reads with MiXCR, one row per CDR3 protein. The data contain some 800,000 distinct CDR3 sequences, 25% to 35% of them singletons. As for this clonotype: Its target is not known.

The sequence was collected from a human donor in good health (CMV status not recorded). Some clones in this sample may be carry-over from other donors' samples. The rearrangement links TRBV7-9 to TRBJ1-4; TRBD1 matches 7 bases. This sample comprised cultured CD8+ T cells from PBMCs, obtained from culture after CMV antigen stimulation. CDR3 DNA: TGTGCCAGCAGCACCCCCAGGGGGGCTAATGAAAAACTGTTTTTT. Encoded protein: CASSTPRGANEKLFF.